This T cell receptor beta chain was documented in a study of T cells in tumors after PD-1 blockade. The repertoire was sequenced with immunoSEQ multiplex PCR; TCRdb's copy has only in-frame clones and lacks some. The table shows around 34,000 clones, with 73% occurring only once. CDR3 length: 14 residues. With V trimmed by 0 bases and J by 6 bases, 3 bases remained unmatched. Germline-derived CDR1 and CDR2 are SGHRS and YFSETQ. This chain links TRBV5-1 with TRBJ2-1, with 7 positions matching TRBD1. The TCR was taken from a human donor with basal cell carcinoma. The specimen was PBMCs, collected after anti-PD-1 treatment. The CDR3 coding sequence is TGCGCCAGCAGCTTGGTTCAGGGGGTCAATGAGCAGTTCTTC. Its translation: CASSLVQGVNEQFF.